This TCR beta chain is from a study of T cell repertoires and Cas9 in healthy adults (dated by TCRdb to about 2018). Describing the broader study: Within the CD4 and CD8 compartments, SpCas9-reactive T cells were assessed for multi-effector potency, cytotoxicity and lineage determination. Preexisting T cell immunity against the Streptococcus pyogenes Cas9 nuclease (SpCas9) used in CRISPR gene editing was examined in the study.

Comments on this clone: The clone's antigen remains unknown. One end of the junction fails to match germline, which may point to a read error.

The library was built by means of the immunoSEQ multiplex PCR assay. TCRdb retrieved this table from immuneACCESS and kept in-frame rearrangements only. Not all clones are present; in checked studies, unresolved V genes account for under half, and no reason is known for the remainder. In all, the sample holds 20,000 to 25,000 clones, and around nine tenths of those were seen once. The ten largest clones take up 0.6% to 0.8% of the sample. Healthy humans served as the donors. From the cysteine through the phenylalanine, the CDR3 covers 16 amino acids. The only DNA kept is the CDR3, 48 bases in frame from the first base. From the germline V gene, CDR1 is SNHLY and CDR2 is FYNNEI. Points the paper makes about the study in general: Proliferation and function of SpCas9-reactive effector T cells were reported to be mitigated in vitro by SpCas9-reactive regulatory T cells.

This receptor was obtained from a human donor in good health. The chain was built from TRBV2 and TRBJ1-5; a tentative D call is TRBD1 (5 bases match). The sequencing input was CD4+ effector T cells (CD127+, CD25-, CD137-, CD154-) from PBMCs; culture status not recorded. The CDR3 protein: CASREEAAGRYQPQHF. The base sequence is TGTGCCAGCCGTGAGGAGGCGGCAGGGAGATACCAGCCCCAGCATTTT.